The present TCR beta chain was sequenced within a study of blood T cell repertoires in COVID-19. Study at large: Donors in the United States, Italy and Spain gave samples during acute or convalescent COVID-19. From T cells, B-cell-depleted T cells, or PBMCs came the material, which was cDNA or gDNA.

The trim removed 0 bases at V and 12 bases at J, leaving 7 bases unmatched. CDR1 is SGDLS and CDR2 is YYNGEE in the germline V gene. This CDR3 is 14 amino acids long. In the source study's methods: Amplification of reference gene primers provided the estimated nucleated cell counts. Assay used: immunoSEQ multiplex PCR; TCRdb lists only in-frame clones, some missing. V and J calls and clone size come straight from that table; D and trimming were deduced from the DNA. This sample yields around 260,000 clones, of which approximately 90% are seen a single time; 0.7% to 0.9% belongs to the top ten. The sample was peripheral blood. The V call is TRBV9, the J call TRBJ2-1; the match to TRBD2 covers 9 bases. This TCR was recovered from a man between 25 and 39 years old with acute or convalescent COVID-19. DNA of the CDR3: TGTGCCAGCAGCGTAGGCCTAGCGGGGCGGGGGCAGTTCTTC. Its translation: CASSVGLAGRGQFF.